The source of this TCR beta chain is a study of regulatory T cells in long-lasting Graves disease (dated by TCRdb to about 2021). Looking at the study overall: Persistent Graves' disease meant more than 5 years of antithyroid drug treatment with TSH receptor autoantibodies that stayed positive. Peripheral blood TCR sequencing and RNA sequencing compared persistent Graves' disease patients with newly diagnosed Graves' disease patients. Persistent Graves' disease patients in the clinical cohort had taken antithyroid drugs for roughly ten years on average. A total of approximately 35 samples underwent TCR sequencing: some 13 from persistent and roughly 20 from newly diagnosed Graves' disease patients. The study took place in China and was registered as a clinical trial.

Explained via the paper, the time point label denotes: persistent/refractory GD, antithyroid drugs over 5 years with positive TRAb. For both TCR sequencing and RNA sequencing, RNA was extracted from PBMCs using TRIzol. The diagnosis of Graves' disease was made according to American Thyroid Association guidelines. Patients were recruited from an endocrinology department in Xi'an, China. Each patient gave approximately 10 milliliters of peripheral blood, collected in an EDTA anticoagulant tube. Ficoll Paque Plus density gradient separation was used to isolate PBMCs, and no further T cell sorting was done. RNA quality was checked with an Agilent 2100 Bioanalyzer and agarose gel, and concentration with a NanoDrop 2000. This clonotype has a count of ten or more. Its specific antigen is unknown. Base qualities are missing; no much larger clone stands one base away. The library was produced with multiplex PCR. The instrument was an Illumina HiSeq 4000. TCR beta libraries were built with iRepertoire HTBI primers and Arm-PCR amplification of CDR3 regions. Before sequencing, the PCR products went through gel purification. The authors' analysis ran thus. Gene usage analysis of CDR3 amino acid clonotypes relied on the 55 to 80 TRBV and 13 to 15 TRBJ segments identified across samples. COPE and FqMerger were used to merge filtered high-quality paired reads into contigs. BLAST was used to align contigs to the IMGT TRBV, TRBD and TRBJ reference genes, and CDR3 was defined following IMGT. Highly expanded clones were defined as clonotypes with a frequency above 0.1%. Shannon entropy was used to measure repertoire diversity, and the Gini coefficient was used to measure V-J evenness. Public clonotypes were defined as clonotypes shared by more than one individual. TCRdb redid the processing of the public reads, applying fastp at Q25 and MiXCR, and retained in-frame beta chains. Here each entry gathers all rows of one CDR3 protein and keeps the most common genes and DNA. Clone size and V and J calls follow TCRdb, not the original study. For this sample there are around 500,000 distinct CDR3 sequences; roughly 20% appear just once. The ten top clones hold about 8.3% of the sample.

The CDR3 spans 15 residues, from the cysteine through the phenylalanine. The entry retains the CDR3 DNA only, 45 bases that are in frame from base 1. Relative to germline, V is missing 6 bases and J is missing 2 bases, with 8 bases of the junction outside any gene match. Based on the germline V gene, the CDR1 and CDR2 sequences are MNHNS and SASEGT. Beyond this particular receptor, the publication reports: The authors noted that the small sample size was a limitation that may lower accuracy. More public clonotypes were shared among persistent patients (more than 2,500) than among newly diagnosed patients (more than 900). Only the TCR beta chain was sequenced and analyzed. Because the primary lesion, thyroid tissue, could not be accessed, the study looked at peripheral blood alone. Persistent disease showed preferential use of TRBV28, TRBJ1-2 and TRBJ2-5, whereas newly diagnosed disease favored TRBV20-1 and TRBJ2-1. Persistent Graves' disease patients showed lower TCR Shannon entropy and fewer highly expanded clones than newly diagnosed patients, suggesting clonal expansion.

This sample comprised peripheral blood mononuclear cells (PBMCs), obtained when the disease was refractory, from a patient treated with antithyroid drugs. The rearrangement combines TRBV6-1 with TRBJ2-5; 8 central nucleotides agree with TRBD2. This sequence originates from a female donor with Graves disease. CDR3 region: CASSTGGAGQETQYF. The sequenced DNA: TGTGCCAGCAGCACGGGGGGGGCTGGTCAAGAGACCCAGTACTTC.